This T cell receptor (beta chain) was identified during a study of T cell responses to AZD1222 COVID-19 vaccine. Regarding the study as a whole: Donors were mostly white British, more females; clonal diversity possibly underestimated. The study found vaccine-associated CD4 TCRs spanning spike, dominant at 160-218 and 743-854. Repertoires were obtained only post-peak T cell response.

CDR3 length: 15 residues. Germline assignment: CDR1 SGHNT and CDR2 YYREEE (reference sequence). Trimming pared 4 bases from V and 0 bases from J, leaving 13 bases between. This table comes from immunoSEQ multiplex PCR, and its TCRdb copy is limited to in-frame clones, with some not included. The sample includes tens of thousands of clones, roughly 83% seen only once; the top ten take 8.5% to 10%. In the case of this clone: The antigen remains undetermined.

The material sequenced was peripheral blood, taken on day 0 of AZD1222 vaccination. The TCR comes from an adult in good health. The rearrangement joins TRBV5-4 to TRBJ1-1; unclear D gene. CDR3 amino acids: CASSTSSGMNTEAFF. The CDR3 coding sequence is TGTGCCAGCAGCACTTCGAGCGGAATGAACACTGAAGCTTTCTTT.